This T cell receptor beta chain was identified in a study of T-cell reconstitution after alpha-beta-depleted transplantation in children. General study findings and limits: Two months or so post-transplant, alpha-beta T cells reportedly derived from several hundred expanded graft clones. T-cell counts and diversity were attributed mostly to newly produced T cells one year after transplant.

This CDR3 contains 13 residues. CDR1 SQVTM and CDR2 ANQGSEA come from the germline V gene. Trimming cost V 3 bases and J 5 bases; bases outside gene matches: 4. This clonotype was counted between two and nine times. Its target is not known. This sample's TCRbeta library carried unique molecular identifier barcodes. TCRdb ran MiXCR on the PCR reads and lists one entry per CDR3 protein. The table shows 250,000 to 300,000 distinct CDR3 sequences, with roughly 7.8% occurring only once. Sample: peripheral blood, taken 360 days after TCRalphabeta/CD19-depleted stem cell transplant. V usage is TRBV29-1 and J usage is TRBJ2-3, with 8 bases fitting TRBD2. This clonotype was sampled from a female patient between 2 and 15 years old who had a stem cell transplant for Fanconi anemia, so the T cells may come from the graft donor. This CDR3 is CSVDAGGRDTQYF. The CDR3 DNA reads TGCAGCGTTGATGCGGGGGGTAGAGATACGCAGTATTTT.